These 28 T cell receptor beta chains share one sample of origin, sequenced in a study of cytomegalovirus exposure and HLA in healthy donors. PCR primers comprised 60 Vbeta and 13 Jbeta primers. Here immunoSEQ multiplex PCR was the method, and the copy in TCRdb shows in-frame clones only, minus some. The sample has 90,000 to 120,000 clones, 84% seen once; the top ten hold about 1.1%. What was sequenced was PBMCs. The receptors come from a woman between 18 and 29 years old in good health and CMV-seronegative.

The V call is TRBV7-8, the J call TRBJ2-5, with D tentatively TRBD2 (7 bases). Germline V lookup: CDR1 SGHVS, CDR2 FQNEAQ. Deletions cut 5 bases from V and 3 bases from J, with 25 bases between. CDR3 length: 18 residues. In DNA form, the CDR3 reads TGTGCCAGCAGCCCCCGGGGATGGGGGGGGCCAATAGAAGAGACCCAGTACTTC. This codes for CASSPRGWGGPIEETQYF.

This clone was picked up a small number of times. V is TRBV5-1 and J is TRBJ2-3; the match to TRBD2 covers 13 bases. Germline CDR1 is SGHRS and CDR2 is YFSETQ. There are 16 residues in the CDR3. V shed 4 bases and J 2 bases; nucleotides not matched to a gene: 4. CDR3 in DNA: TGCGCCAGCAGCACCGGACTAGCGGGGGACACAGATACGCAGTATTTT. It is translated as CASSTGLAGDTDTQYF. Complete variable domain (other parts from reference TRBV5-1 and TRBJ2-3): KAGVTQTPRYLIKTRGQQVTLSCSPISGHRSVSWYQQTPGQGLQFLFEYFSETQRNKGNFPGRFSGRQFSNSRSEMNVSTLELGDSALYLCASSTGLAGDTDTQYFGPGTRLTVL.

This clone was detected once. The V and J genes are TRBV7-2 and TRBJ1-1, with 10 nucleotides matching TRBD1. V lost 4 bases to trimming and J lost 5 bases; unmatched junction nucleotides: 7. The germline CDR1 and CDR2 sequences are SGHTA and FQGNSA. This CDR3 comprises 15 residues. CDR3 region: CASSSRRQGATEAFF. CDR3 sequence (DNA): TGTGCCAGCAGCTCGCGTAGACAGGGGGCGACTGAAGCTTTCTTT.

The genes are TRBV4-2 and TRBJ2-2; tentative D call: TRBD1 (5 bases). The CDR3 has 15 residues. V lost 5 bases to trimming and J lost 5 bases, with 15 bases between them. Germline V CDR1 and CDR2: LGHNA, YNFKEQ. The CDR3 DNA sequence: TGTGCCAGCAGCTTGGGGCAGGGCGAGACCGGGGAGCTGTTTTTT. This translates into CASSLGQGETGELFF.

This rearrangement joins TRBV7-3 to TRBJ1-5; D unresolved. Trimming shortened V by 4 bases and J by 2 bases, and 18 bases separated the two germline ends. This CDR3 spans 17 amino acids. The V gene's germline CDR1 is SGHTA and CDR2 FQGTGA. The CDR3 loop reads CASSSYPRRRGNQPQHF. CDR3 DNA: TGTGCCAGCAGCTCATACCCTAGACGTAGAGGCAATCAGCCCCAGCATTTT. The variable domain in full, with the rest retrieved from reference TRBV7-3 and TRBJ1-5, is GAGVSQTPSNKVTEKGKYVELRCDPISGHTALYWYRQSLGQGPEFLIYFQGTGAADDSGLPNDRFFAVRPEGSVSTLKIQRTERGDSAVYLCASSSYPRRRGNQPQHFGDGTRLSIL.

This chain connects TRBV7-8 to TRBJ1-5; maybe TRBD1 (5 bases). Germline V CDR1 and CDR2: SGHVS, FQNEAQ. Trimming cost V 1 base and J 6 bases, with 10 bases left between them. The CDR3 runs 14 residues. For the CDR3, the DNA is TGTGCCAGCAGCTTAGAGACAGCGGGTCAGCCCCAGCATTTT. Protein: CASSLETAGQPQHF.

The chain links TRBV5-5 to TRBJ2-3, with 10 bases aligning to TRBD2. V was pared by 4 bases and J by 2 bases, with 4 bases of the junction left unmatched. CDR3 length equals 15 residues. Looked up from germline, CDR1 is SGHKS and CDR2 is YYEKEE (reference sequence). The CDR3 DNA is TGTGCCAGCAGCGCGGGACTAGCGTCCACAGATACGCAGTATTTT. It translates to CASSAGLASTDTQYF.

This chain joins TRBV9 and TRBJ1-4, with TRBD1 matching over 8 bases. The CDR3 is 15 amino acids. Germline lookup yields CDR1 SGDLS and CDR2 YYNGEE. The ends lost 4 bases at V and 5 bases at J; junction bases unmatched: 7. The CDR3 here is CASSSEGQANEKLFF. The CDR3 nucleotides are TGTGCCAGCAGCTCGGAGGGACAGGCCAATGAAAAACTGTTTTTT.

This rearrangement joins TRBV29-1 to TRBJ1-1; no clear D gene. This CDR3 is built from 15 residues. The germline V and J ends were trimmed by 6 bases and 5 bases, with 22 bases remaining between them. Germline assignment: CDR1 SQVTM and CDR2 ANQGSEA. CDR3 coding DNA: TGCAGCGTCTATAAAGTATCGGGGATTCGGACTGAAGCTTTCTTT. The encoded protein is CSVYKVSGIRTEAFF.

The CDR3 coding sequence is TGCGCCAGCAGGCTTAGGGGTATGGGGTTTGGAGATACGCAGTATTTT. Translation gives CASRLRGMGFGDTQYF. The chain joins TRBV5-1 to TRBJ2-3; D might be TRBD1 (5 bases). Per the germline V gene, CDR1 is SGHRS and CDR2 is YFSETQ. V dropped 5 bases and J dropped 5 bases, with 21 bases sitting between them. The CDR3 contains 16 residues. The full variable domain, with the rest looked up from reference TRBV5-1 and TRBJ2-3, is KAGVTQTPRYLIKTRGQQVTLSCSPISGHRSVSWYQQTPGQGLQFLFEYFSETQRNKGNFPGRFSGRQFSNSRSEMNVSTLELGDSALYLCASRLRGMGFGDTQYFGPGTRLTVL.

The genes are TRBV11-3 and TRBJ1-3; D not resolved. The germline gives CDR1 SGHNT, CDR2 YENEEA. CDR3 length equals 15 residues. Trimming removed 0 bases at V and 3 bases at J, with 9 bases between. CDR3 nucleotide sequence: TGTGCCAGCAGCTTAGACTCGGGGAGTGGAAACACCATATATTTT. Translating gives CASSLDSGSGNTIYF.

V and J are TRBV2 and TRBJ1-4, with D tentatively TRBD1 (5 bases). Germline values: CDR1 SNHLY, CDR2 FYNNEI. This CDR3 spans 14 amino acids. With 2 bases removed from V and 8 bases from J, the gap between germline ends came to 12 bases. As DNA, the CDR3 is TGTGCCAGCAGTGAAAGGGTTCAGGGAGAAAAACTGTTTTTT. Its translation: CASSERVQGEKLFF. The entire variable domain, with the rest obtained from reference TRBV2 and TRBJ1-4, is as follows: EPEVTQTPSHQVTQMGQEVILRCVPISNHLYFYWYRQILGQKVEFLVSFYNNEISEKSEIFDDQFSVERPDGSNFTLKIRSTKLEDSAMYFCASSERVQGEKLFFGSGTQLSVL.

The rearrangement links TRBV6-6 to TRBJ2-7; 11 positions match TRBD1. J gave up 9 bases and V 2 bases, and 9 bases lay outside the gene matches. Germline V CDR1 and CDR2: MNHNY, SVGAGI (reference sequence). This CDR3 has 15 residues. CDR3 protein: CASSYPAGQGGGQYF. The CDR3 region has the DNA TGTGCCAGCAGTTACCCTGCGGGACAGGGGGGAGGGCAGTACTTC.

The chain employs TRBV7-2 and TRBJ2-5; 14 bases map to TRBD2. Germline V gene data show CDR1 as SGHTA and CDR2 as FQGNSA. The CDR3 consists of 15 residues. Losses at the gene ends were 7 bases for V and 5 bases for J; bases not matched to a gene: 6. The CDR3 is CASTRLAGGAETQYF. The CDR3 bases are TGTGCCAGCACCAGACTAGCGGGAGGGGCGGAGACCCAGTACTTC.

The gene calls are TRBV6-6 and TRBJ2-1; TRBD2 agrees at 9 bases. This CDR3 is built from 16 residues. The ends lost 6 bases at V and 9 bases at J; junction bases unmatched: 15. Germline V gives CDR1 MNHNY, CDR2 SVGAGI (reference sequence). Here the CDR3 reads CASSHGAGGLFVEQFF. The DNA for the CDR3 is TGTGCCAGCAGCCACGGGGCGGGAGGGCTGTTCGTTGAGCAGTTCTTC.

V and J are TRBV19 and TRBJ2-1; tentatively, D is TRBD1 (6 bases). With 8 bases removed from V and 0 bases from J, the gap between germline ends came to 11 bases. Germline assignment: CDR1 LNHDA and CDR2 SQIVND (reference sequence). This CDR3 region has 14 residues. The CDR3 protein is CASAQGSSYNEQFF. The CDR3 nucleotides are TGTGCCAGTGCTCAGGGGTCCTCCTACAATGAGCAGTTCTTC.

The chain uses TRBV5-5 and TRBJ2-7, with D maybe TRBD1 (6 bases). Germline CDR1 and CDR2: SGHKS and YYEKEE (reference sequence). With 2 bases removed from V and 7 bases from J, the gap between germline ends came to 19 bases. The CDR3 loop spans 15 amino acids. The CDR3: CASSFLTGSLEEQYF. CDR3 sequence (DNA): TGTGCCAGCAGCTTCCTGACAGGTTCCCTGGAGGAGCAGTACTTC.

V usage is TRBV19 and J usage is TRBJ1-3; D uncertain. With 5 bases removed from V and 0 bases from J, the gap between germline ends came to 5 bases. The CDR3 spans 13 residues. The germline gives CDR1 LNHDA, CDR2 SQIVND (reference sequence). DNA of the CDR3: TGTGCCAGTAGTCCGAGCTCTGGAAACACCATATATTTT. Translated, it gives CASSPSSGNTIYF.

The V and J genes are TRBV19 and TRBJ2-7; D is uncertain. From germline, CDR1 is LNHDA and CDR2 SQIVND (reference sequence). The V end was cut by 5 bases, the J end by 2 bases, with 10 bases between. The CDR3 spans 13 residues. In DNA, the CDR3 is TGTGCCAGTAGTCCTAAAGTTCCCTACGAGCAGTACTTC. Translating gives CASSPKVPYEQYF.

This chain links TRBV30 with TRBJ2-5; 8 bases fit TRBD1. CDR1 is GTSNPN, CDR2 SVGIG, per germline (reference sequence). The ends lost 2 bases at V and 5 bases at J; junction bases unmatched: 19. The CDR3 length is 18 residues. The CDR3 DNA sequence: TGTGCCTGGAGTCCTAACCCAGGGGGCGAAGGGGGATGGGAGACCCAGTACTTC. This gives the protein CAWSPNPGGEGGWETQYF.

This chain uses TRBV7-9 with TRBJ2-1; D possibly corresponds to TRBD2 (5 bases). Germline loops: CDR1 SEHNR, CDR2 FQNEAQ (reference sequence). V dropped 5 bases and J dropped 5 bases, with 13 bases sitting between them. The CDR3 is 14 amino acids. The CDR3 DNA reads as TGTGCCAGCAGCCCAACGCGACTAAACAATGAGCAGTTCTTC. Translated, it gives CASSPTRLNNEQFF.

The gene calls are TRBV6-8 and TRBJ1-5; D is perhaps TRBD1 (5 bases). This CDR3 has 13 residues. Between the trimmed V and J ends, which lost 8 bases and 7 bases, there was a span of 15 bases. Germline CDR1 MNHGY, CDR2 SAAAGT. The CDR3 nucleotides are TGTGCCAGCGGGGACTCGACAGACCAGCCCCAGCATTTT. Translating gives CASGDSTDQPQHF.

The CDR3 DNA sequence: TGTGCCAGCAGCTTCGGGGGGCCCTACGAGCAGTACTTC. Amino acid sequence: CASSFGGPYEQYF. The chain couples TRBV7-9 to TRBJ2-7; D is perhaps TRBD2 (7 bases). This CDR3 has 13 residues. Trimming removed 3 bases from V and 2 bases from J, with 8 bases in between. CDR1 and CDR2 (germline): SEHNR, FQNEAQ (reference sequence).

The DNA of the CDR3 is TGTGCCAGCAGTGAAGGGAGCGGTACCTACAATGAGCAGTTCTTC. This gives the protein CASSEGSGTYNEQFF. The chain has TRBV6-1 and TRBJ2-1, with D maybe TRBD2 (5 bases). V lost 1 base and J 2 bases, leaving 9 bases between the germline ends. CDR3 size: 15 residues. Germline CDR1 MNHNS, CDR2 SASEGT.

CDR3 protein: CASSLLSSGREQYF. In DNA, the CDR3 is TGTGCCAGCAGCTTACTTTCGAGTGGGCGCGAGCAGTACTTC. V is TRBV7-6 and J is TRBJ2-7; D uncertain. CDR1 and CDR2 from the germline V gene are SGHVS and FNYEAQ. This CDR3 spans 14 amino acids. Trimming removed 2 bases at V and 6 bases at J, with 14 bases between.

The chain couples TRBV18 to TRBJ1-1; perhaps TRBD1 as D (6 bases). Germline V gives CDR1 KGHSH, CDR2 LQKENI. The CDR3 totals 16 residues. Deletions cut 4 bases from V and 2 bases from J, with 17 bases between. For the CDR3, the DNA is TGTGCCAGCTCACGACGAAAACAGGGCTCCAACACTGAAGCTTTCTTT. Translation gives CASSRRKQGSNTEAFF.

The rearrangement joins TRBV5-8 to TRBJ1-2; D not resolved. With 5 bases removed from V and 0 bases from J, the gap between germline ends came to 11 bases. The CDR3 runs 14 residues. CDR1 and CDR2 from the germline V gene are SGHTS and YDEGEE. The CDR3 is CASRPRTANYGYTF. CDR3 coding DNA: TGTGCCAGCAGACCCAGGACTGCTAACTATGGCTACACCTTC.

The genes are TRBV10-3 and TRBJ1-6; D is perhaps TRBD1 (6 bases). Germline V gives CDR1 ENHRY, CDR2 SYGVKD. This CDR3 has 14 residues. V lost 2 bases to trimming and J lost 10 bases, with 12 bases between them. The CDR3 coding sequence is TGTGCCATCAGTGAGGGGGGGGCAAAGTCACCCCTCCACTTT. Its translation: CAISEGGAKSPLHF.